A selection of T cell receptor beta chains follows, all from one sample in a study of identical twins. Each CDR3 protein is one row after TCRdb ran MiXCR on the 5' RACE reads. Of approximately 680,000 distinct CDR3 sequences listed, 7.1% were seen once; the top ten hold 1.6%. This sample also appeared in a second study, on yellow fever vaccine responses in identical twins.

The source material was PBMCs. The source is a woman younger than 30 in good health. CDR3s include the opening cysteine and the closing phenylalanine or tryptophan. D genes are given only for firm matches. The listing skips clone size in some rows; elsewhere it reads once, few, many or a size class.

d_call j_call v_call clone_size cdr3_aa cdr3_nt
TRBD1 TRBJ1-3 TRBV6-5 many CASSYWPGQLSGNTIYF TGTGCCAGCAGTTACTGGCCGGGACAGCTCTCTGGAAACACCATATATTTT
. TRBJ2-1 TRBV25-1 . CASSAPGTPGHEQFF TGTGCCAGCAGTGCCCCCGGGACCCCGGGGCATGAGCAGTTCTTC
TRBD2 TRBJ2-1 TRBV4-1 . CASSQLSGRALFNEQFF TGCGCCAGCAGCCAATTAAGCGGGAGGGCCCTCTTTAATGAGCAGTTCTTC
. TRBJ1-1 TRBV12-3/TRBV12-4 . CASSPGIGGVNTEAFF TGTGCCAGCAGCCCCGGGATCGGGGGAGTGAACACTGAAGCTTTCTTT
TRBD2 TRBJ2-7 TRBV7-9 . CASSPRTSGSGEQYF TGTGCCAGCAGCCCGCGGACTAGCGGGAGTGGAGAGCAGTACTTC
TRBD2 TRBJ2-7 TRBV6-5 once CASSYGLGLAGGPSYEQYF TGTGCCAGCAGTTACGGTCTCGGACTAGCGGGAGGGCCATCCTACGAGCAGTACTTC
TRBD2 TRBJ2-2 TRBV29-1 few CSVGTSATSINTGELFF TGCAGCGTTGGGACTAGTGCCACTTCCATAAACACCGGGGAGCTGTTTTTT
. TRBJ2-3 TRBV12-3/TRBV12-4 many CASSLGPSYTDTQYF TGTGCCAGCAGCCTGGGCCCCAGTTACACAGATACGCAGTATTTT
TRBD2 TRBJ2-1 TRBV12-3/TRBV12-4 . CASSGTSLYNEQFF TGTGCCAGCAGTGGGACTAGCCTATACAATGAGCAGTTCTTC
. TRBJ1-5 TRBV20-1 . CSARRTGSNQPQHF TGCAGTGCTAGGCGCACAGGGAGCAATCAGCCCCAGCATTTT
. TRBJ2-3 TRBV5-1 many CASSLGRSRNTDTQYF TGCGCCAGCAGCTTAGGCCGTAGTAGGAACACAGATACGCAGTATTTT
. TRBJ1-2 TRBV20-1 . CSARAGSRESYGYTF TGCAGTGCTAGAGCAGGGAGCCGCGAGAGCTATGGCTACACCTTC
TRBD1 TRBJ2-1 TRBV10-3 . CATEGQSNEQFF TGTGCCACCGAGGGACAGTCCAATGAGCAGTTCTTC
. TRBJ2-1 TRBV5-1 many CASSPGVSPNSYNEQFF TGCGCCAGCAGCCCTGGGGTGTCTCCTAATTCCTACAATGAGCAGTTCTTC
. TRBJ1-4 TRBV28 many CASSPAVRGATNEKLFF TGTGCCAGCAGCCCCGCCGTACGGGGAGCAACTAATGAAAAACTGTTTTTT
. TRBJ2-5 TRBV28 many CASSSTRLLKQETQYF TGTGCCAGCAGTTCTACTAGACTACTGAAACAAGAGACCCAGTACTTC
TRBD2 TRBJ2-5 TRBV27 . CASTLGFGRGETQYF TGTGCCAGCACCCTGGGGTTCGGGAGGGGAGAGACCCAGTACTTC
TRBD2 TRBJ2-7 TRBV4-1 . CASSHQEAASGMHEQYF TGCGCCAGCAGCCATCAAGAGGCGGCTAGCGGGATGCACGAGCAGTACTTC
. TRBJ1-1 TRBV5-6 few CASSLIATNTEAFF TGTGCCAGCAGCTTGATTGCTACTAACACTGAAGCTTTCTTT
TRBD2 TRBJ2-1 TRBV12-3/TRBV12-4 many CASSLGLAGSEQFF TGTGCCAGCAGCCTCGGACTAGCGGGAAGTGAGCAGTTCTTC
. TRBJ2-1 TRBV29-1 many CSVEAGVNEQFF TGCAGCGTTGAAGCAGGGGTCAATGAGCAGTTCTTC
TRBD2 TRBJ2-5 TRBV15 few CATSRPWTSGKETQYF TGTGCCACCAGCAGACCTTGGACTAGCGGGAAAGAGACCCAGTACTTC
TRBD2 TRBJ2-5 TRBV11-1 many CASSHHRLAAMYQETQYF TGTGCCAGCAGCCATCATAGACTAGCGGCAATGTACCAAGAGACCCAGTACTTC
. TRBJ1-6 TRBV5-1 many CASSLAGYGSPLHF TGCGCCAGCAGCTTGGCCGGTTACGGTTCACCCCTCCACTTT
TRBD2 TRBJ2-5 TRBV28 . CASSPSGRHETQYF TGTGCCAGCAGCCCCAGCGGGAGACACGAGACCCAGTACTTC
TRBD1 TRBJ2-7 TRBV28 many CASRKTGGSSYEQYF TGTGCCAGCAGGAAAACAGGGGGCTCCTCCTACGAGCAGTACTTC
. TRBJ1-6 TRBV7-9 many CASSFYSGYNSPLHF TGTGCCAGCAGCTTCTACAGTGGATATAATTCACCCCTCCACTTT
. TRBJ2-1 TRBV20-1 . CSAGFRGSYNEQFF TGCAGTGCTGGGTTCAGGGGATCCTACAATGAGCAGTTCTTC
. TRBJ2-1 TRBV28 . CASARGGPTNEQFF TGTGCCAGTGCCAGGGGGGGGCCGACCAATGAGCAGTTCTTC
TRBD2 TRBJ2-1 TRBV7-9 few CASRSGTSGSADNEQFF TGTGCCAGCAGATCAGGGACTAGCGGGAGTGCCGACAATGAGCAGTTCTTC
. TRBJ2-7 TRBV14 . CASSQGQLPYEQYF TGTGCCAGCAGCCAAGGCCAGTTACCCTACGAGCAGTACTTC
. TRBJ1-6 TRBV28 many CASSPISSYNSPLHF TGTGCCAGCAGTCCGATAAGCTCCTATAATTCACCCCTCCACTTT
TRBD1 TRBJ2-5 TRBV28 . CASRTTGLETQYF TGTGCCAGCAGAACGACAGGGCTGGAGACCCAGTACTTC
. TRBJ2-3 TRBV3-1 . CASGPRLDTQYF TGTGCCAGCGGCCCCCGGCTCGATACGCAGTATTTT
. TRBJ2-1 TRBV6-4 once CANPKKQGTHNEQFF TGTGCCAACCCGAAAAAACAGGGAACTCACAATGAGCAGTTCTTC
. TRBJ2-5 TRBV11-2 . CATTVQETQYF TGTGCCACCACAGTCCAAGAGACCCAGTACTTC
TRBD1 TRBJ2-3 TRBV29-1 few CSVSTGTGRYSTDTQYF TGCAGCGTTTCAACCGGGACAGGGCGTTATAGCACAGATACGCAGTATTTT
. TRBJ2-7 TRBV12-3/TRBV12-4 . CASSLGTRFGNSYEQYF TGTGCCAGCAGTTTAGGCACTCGCTTCGGTAACTCCTACGAGCAGTACTTC
. TRBJ1-5 TRBV28 . CASSFMRGGWGLQPQHF TGTGCCAGCAGTTTCATGCGGGGGGGATGGGGCCTTCAGCCCCAGCATTTT
. TRBJ1-1 TRBV5-1 . CASSKGDVALTEAFF TGCGCCAGCAGCAAGGGGGATGTGGCTTTGACTGAAGCTTTCTTT
. TRBJ1-2 TRBV14 few CASSQDQETPVYGYTF TGTGCCAGCAGCCAAGACCAGGAGACCCCCGTCTATGGCTACACCTTC
. TRBJ1-6 TRBV27 . CASSLRRSNDSPLHF TGTGCCAGCAGTTTAAGGCGATCGAATGATTCACCCCTCCACTTT
TRBD2 TRBJ2-1 TRBV12-3/TRBV12-4 many CASSTYSGRGYNEQFF TGTGCCAGCAGTACCTATAGCGGGAGAGGTTACAATGAGCAGTTCTTC
TRBD2 TRBJ2-1 TRBV20-1 many CSARDLAGGNNEQFF TGCAGTGCTAGAGATCTAGCGGGGGGAAACAATGAGCAGTTCTTC
. TRBJ1-1 TRBV20-1 . CSATAGTGNTEAFF TGCAGTGCTACCGCCGGGACGGGGAACACTGAAGCTTTCTTT
. TRBJ2-7 TRBV4-1 many CASSQGGVLGYEQYF TGCGCCAGCAGCCAAGGGGGGGTGTTGGGCTACGAGCAGTACTTC
TRBD2 TRBJ2-1 TRBV7-2 . CASSLARTSGGRNEQFF TGTGCCAGCAGCTTAGCCCGGACTAGCGGGGGTCGAAATGAGCAGTTCTTC
TRBD2 TRBJ2-1 TRBV20-1 few CSAPTRTSGRYEQFF TGCAGTGCCCCGACCCGGACTAGCGGGAGGTATGAGCAGTTCTTC
. TRBJ1-2 TRBV5-1 many CASSRGDLYGYTF TGCGCCAGCAGCCGAGGAGATCTCTATGGCTACACCTTC
TRBD1 TRBJ1-6 TRBV12-3/TRBV12-4 . CASTRQGVYNSPLHF TGTGCCAGCACCAGACAGGGGGTGTATAATTCACCCCTCCACTTT
. TRBJ1-4 TRBV5-1 many CASSATANEKLFF TGCGCCAGCAGCGCGACGGCTAATGAAAAACTGTTTTTT
. TRBJ2-1 TRBV12-3/TRBV12-4 . CASSTGTVGNEQFF TGTGCCAGCAGTACTGGGACGGTCGGCAATGAGCAGTTCTTC
. TRBJ2-6 TRBV7-2 . CASSLGRFSGANVLTF TGTGCCAGCAGCTTAGGACGCTTCTCTGGGGCCAACGTCCTGACTTTC
. TRBJ2-1 TRBV12-3/TRBV12-4 . CASSFTSGNEQFF TGTGCCAGCAGTTTTACCAGCGGCAATGAGCAGTTCTTC
. TRBJ2-5 TRBV3-1 . CASSQRQNIQETQYF TGTGCCAGCAGCCAGCGGCAGAACATACAAGAGACCCAGTACTTC
TRBD1 TRBJ1-2 TRBV24-1 many CATSDGTGANYGYTF TGTGCCACCAGTGATGGGACAGGCGCTAACTATGGCTACACCTTC
TRBD2 TRBJ2-7 TRBV7-9 few CASSSGLAGAPYEQYF TGTGCCAGCAGCTCGGGACTAGCGGGAGCCCCCTACGAGCAGTACTTC
. TRBJ1-1 TRBV20-1 many CSARRVNTEAFF TGCAGTGCTAGGAGGGTGAACACTGAAGCTTTCTTT
. TRBJ1-2 TRBV12-5 many CASGSDSNYGYTF TGTGCTAGTGGTTCGGACAGTAACTATGGCTACACCTTC